Listed below are T cell receptor beta chains from one sample, sequenced in a study of PD-1 blockade in mismatch repair-deficient tumors. TCRdb keeps only in-frame clones here, not all; method: immunoSEQ multiplex PCR. This table holds approximately 100,000 clones, under 90% found once. The sequencing used peripheral blood, collected roughly 35 weeks after starting pembrolizumab. These receptors came from an adult with mismatch repair-deficient cancer. CDR3s include the opening cysteine and the closing phenylalanine or tryptophan. The D gene is left open where the match is weak. Rows give clone size only sometimes, using once, few, many, or a class for an expanded clone.

D gene,V gene,clone size,J gene,CDR3 DNA,CDR3 protein
TRBD1,TRBV6-5,NA,TRBJ2-5,TGTGCCAGCCTTGACAGGGGGCGTGAGACCCAGTACTTC,CASLDRGRETQYF
TRBD2,TRBV6-5,NA,TRBJ2-7,TGTGCCAGCAGGTCTAGCGGGAGTTACGAGCAGTACTTC,CASRSSGSYEQYF
TRBD1,TRBV5-1,NA,TRBJ2-7,TGCGCCAGCAGCCCCCCGGGACAGGGGTACGAGCAGTACTTC,CASSPPGQGYEQYF
NA,TRBV7-9,many,TRBJ2-1,TGTGCCAGCAGCTTAGCGTATACAGGACGCAATGAGCAGTTCTTC,CASSLAYTGRNEQFF
NA,TRBV7-8,once,TRBJ2-6,TGTGCCAGCAGCTTTGGGTTGGCTGGGGCCAACGTCCTGACTTTC,CASSFGLAGANVLTF
NA,TRBV14,NA,TRBJ1-1,TGTGCCAGCAGCCGACTGACAGAGAACACTGAAGCTTTCTTT,CASSRLTENTEAFF
NA,TRBV5-4,NA,TRBJ2-2,TGTGCCAGCAGCTCGGGGGATACGGGGGCGAGGGCCGGGGAGCTGTTTTTT,CASSSGDTGARAGELFF
NA,TRBV2,few,TRBJ1-5,TGTGCCAGCAGAAGGGGAGGTCAGCCCCAGCATTTT,CASRRGGQPQHF
NA,TRBV14,NA,TRBJ1-5,TGTGCCAGCAGCCAAGATTCGGGCAGGGGTAATCAGCCCCAGCATTTT,CASSQDSGRGNQPQHF
TRBD2,TRBV7-2,NA,TRBJ2-7,TGTGCCAGCAGCCCTAGCGGTGGCTCCTACGAGCAGTACTTC,CASSPSGGSYEQYF
NA,TRBV7-2,NA,TRBJ1-1,TGTGCCAGCAGTACGACACGGAACACTGAAGCTTTCTTT,CASSTTRNTEAFF
NA,TRBV7-9,few,TRBJ1-5,TGTGCCAGCAGCTTACTCAGCAATCAGCCCCAGCATTTT,CASSLLSNQPQHF
NA,TRBV19,NA,TRBJ1-5,TGTGCCAGTAGTATAAGGGCAGCTAATAGCAATCAGCCCCAGCATTTT,CASSIRAANSNQPQHF
TRBD2,TRBV10-3,NA,TRBJ2-7,TGTGCCATCAGTGAGAGGGAGCGGGGTACCGAGCAGTACTTC,CAISERERGTEQYF
TRBD1,TRBV19,NA,TRBJ2-2,TGTGCCAGTAGTATGTGGGGACAGGGGAGGGCCGGGGAGCTGTTTTTT,CASSMWGQGRAGELFF
TRBD2,TRBV6-9,NA,TRBJ2-5,TGTGCCAGCAGGTACCCCTGGGGGGAGGGCCCCCAACCTTCCCGGGGGGAGACCCAGTACTTC,CASRYPWGEGPQPSRGETQYF
NA,TRBV5-6,few,TRBJ2-7,TGTGCCAGCAGCTTCCAGGAGGGGCACGAGCAGTACTTC,CASSFQEGHEQYF
NA,TRBV18,NA,TRBJ1-1,TGTGCCAGCTCACATGGGGGGTCAAGGGCCACTGAAGCTTTCTTT,CASSHGGSRATEAFF
NA,TRBV2,NA,TRBJ2-7,TGTGCCAGCAGATGGCGGGACCACTACGAGCAGTACTTC,CASRWRDHYEQYF
NA,TRBV19,NA,TRBJ1-4,TGTGCCAGTAGTGGGTCCGGTCTCCGATTTAATGAAAAACTGTTTTTT,CASSGSGLRFNEKLFF
NA,TRBV7-3,once,TRBJ1-2,TGTGCCAGCAGCTTTCTTAGCCCGAGGGACTATGGCTACACCTTC,CASSFLSPRDYGYTF
NA,TRBV11-3,NA,TRBJ2-1,TGTGCCAGCAGCTTAGCGGTGGGGGGGACAACTTACAATGAGCAGTTCTTC,CASSLAVGGTTYNEQFF
NA,TRBV29-1,NA,TRBJ2-3,TGCAGCGGAACGGGACAGAGGAGGGGGGGCACAGATACGCAGTATTTT,CSGTGQRRGGTDTQYF
NA,TRBV4-1,NA,TRBJ2-2,TGCGCCAGCAGTTCAGGGGGGGCTACCGGGGAGCTGTTTTTT,CASSSGGATGELFF
NA,TRBV7-7,NA,TRBJ2-1,TGTGCTAGCAGCCCGGGGACCACCCCCGCTGAGCAGTTCTTC,CASSPGTTPAEQFF
NA,TRBV7-3,NA,TRBJ2-7,TGTGCCAGCAGCCTAGAGGGGCTAGCGACGTACGAGCAGTACTTC,CASSLEGLATYEQYF
NA,TRBV5-1,NA,TRBJ2-1,TGCGCCAGCAGCTACAACCGATACAATGAGCAGTTCTTC,CASSYNRYNEQFF
TRBD2,TRBV5-4,NA,TRBJ2-5,TGTGCCAGCAGTTCCCTAGCGGGGTACCAAGAGACCCAGTACTTC,CASSSLAGYQETQYF
NA,TRBV6-5,NA,TRBJ2-2,TGTGCCAGCAGTTACTCCCCCGGGACCGGGGAGCTGTTTTTT,CASSYSPGTGELFF
TRBD1,TRBV10-1,NA,TRBJ2-1,TGCGCCAGCAGTGAACCGGGACAGGGTAGGGGAGAGCAGTTCTTC,CASSEPGQGRGEQFF
TRBD1,TRBV4-2,few,TRBJ2-1,TGTGCCAGCAGCCAAGACAGGGGGATTGATGAGCAGTTCTTC,CASSQDRGIDEQFF
NA,TRBV2,few,TRBJ2-7,TGTGCCAGCAGTGAGGGGGCGACCTACGAGCAGTACTTC,CASSEGATYEQYF
NA,TRBV11-3,many,TRBJ2-7,TGTGCCAGCAGCTTAGGTCGACAGGCCACAGGTCTACGCGAGCAGTACTTC,CASSLGRQATGLREQYF
NA,TRBV27,NA,TRBJ2-7,TGTGCCAGCAGCCTGGGACTCCACTCCTACGAGCAGTACTTC,CASSLGLHSYEQYF
NA,TRBV25-1,NA,TRBJ1-1,TGTGCCAGCCACTTGGGAGGGAAAGCTTTCTTT,CASHLGGKAFF
NA,TRBV27,NA,TRBJ2-7,TGTGCCAGCAGTTCTTCCTACGAGCAGTACTTC,CASSSSYEQYF
TRBD2,TRBV27,NA,TRBJ2-3,TGTGCCAGCAGTGTGACTAGCGGGTCGTTGGCTACGCAGTATTTT,CASSVTSGSLATQYF
TRBD2,TRBV2,NA,TRBJ2-3,TGTGCCAGCAGTGAAGTTGCGGGAGCGAGGGCAGATACGCAGTATTTT,CASSEVAGARADTQYF
NA,TRBV11-2,NA,TRBJ1-5,TGTGCCAGTTACCCCACCTTTAGGAGTAGCAATCAGCCCCAGCATTTT,CASYPTFRSSNQPQHF
TRBD1,TRBV4-1,NA,TRBJ2-3,TGCGCCAGCAGCCAAGCGGGGACAGGGTCACCCGATACGCAGTATTTT,CASSQAGTGSPDTQYF
NA,TRBV19,few,TRBJ2-1,TGTGCCAGTAGTATGGGGTCCTACAATGAGCAGTTCTTC,CASSMGSYNEQFF
NA,TRBV9,NA,TRBJ1-3,TGTGCCAGCAGCGTGGGCACTGGAAACACCATATATTTT,CASSVGTGNTIYF
TRBD1,TRBV27,NA,TRBJ1-2,TGTGCCAGCAGTTTCACGGGACAGGGAGGGTTTGACTATGGCTACACCTTC,CASSFTGQGGFDYGYTF
NA,TRBV28,NA,TRBJ1-1,TGTGCCAGCCGTGTTGAGGGGGGCTACACTGAAGCTTTCTTT,CASRVEGGYTEAFF
TRBD2,TRBV27,NA,TRBJ2-1,TGTGCCAGCGCAAAGACTAGCGGGGTCTCCTACAATGAGCAGTTCTTC,CASAKTSGVSYNEQFF
TRBD2,TRBV7-2,NA,TRBJ2-7,TGTGCCAGCAGCCCGGGACTAGCGTTGACCTACGAGCAGTACTTC,CASSPGLALTYEQYF